This entry is about one TCR beta chain. TCRdb recomputed calls from the RT-PCR reads with MiXCR, one row per CDR3 protein. The sample records several hundred distinct CDR3 sequences, 80% to 90% being singletons. This entry belongs to a study of yellow fever vaccine responses in identical twins. The CDR3 consists of 14 residues. Germline V gene lookup returns CDR1 SGHRS and CDR2 YFSETQ. Trimming pared 4 bases from V and 3 bases from J, leaving 13 bases between. The sequences come from T cells from blood (PBMCs), unsorted or a sorted subset (not recorded which), collected before or after yellow fever vaccination (not recorded which). This clonotype originated in a female donor who received the yellow fever vaccine. This rearrangement joins TRBV5-1 to TRBJ1-2; perhaps TRBD1 as D (5 bases). The CDR3 here is CASSRRQGDYGYTF. CDR3 bases: TGCGCCAGCAGCCGCAGGCAGGGCGACTATGGCTACACCTTC. The entire variable domain, with the rest obtained from reference TRBV5-1 and TRBJ1-2, is as follows: KAGVTQTPRYLIKTRGQQVTLSCSPISGHRSVSWYQQTPGQGLQFLFEYFSETQRNKGNFPGRFSGRQFSNSRSEMNVSTLELGDSALYLCASSRRQGDYGYTFGSGTRLTVV.